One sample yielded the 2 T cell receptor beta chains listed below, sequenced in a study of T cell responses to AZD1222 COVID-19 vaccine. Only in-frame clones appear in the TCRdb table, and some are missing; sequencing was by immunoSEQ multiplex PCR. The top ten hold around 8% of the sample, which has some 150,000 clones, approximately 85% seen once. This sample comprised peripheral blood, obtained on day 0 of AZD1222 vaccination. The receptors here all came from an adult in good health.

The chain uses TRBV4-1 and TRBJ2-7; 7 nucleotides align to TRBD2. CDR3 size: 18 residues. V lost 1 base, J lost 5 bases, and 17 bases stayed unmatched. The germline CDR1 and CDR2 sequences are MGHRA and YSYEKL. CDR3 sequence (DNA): TGCGCCAGCAGCCAAGCCGGTTATGGGATGTCCCGGGGGGACGAGCAGTACTTC. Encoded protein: CASSQAGYGMSRGDEQYF.

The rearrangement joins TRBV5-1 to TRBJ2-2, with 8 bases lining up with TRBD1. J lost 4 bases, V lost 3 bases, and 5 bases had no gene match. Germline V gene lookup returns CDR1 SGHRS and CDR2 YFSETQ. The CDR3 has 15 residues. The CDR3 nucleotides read TGCGCCAGCAGCTCAGGGGGCGCGGGCACCGGGGAGCTGTTTTTT. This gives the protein CASSSGGAGTGELFF.